The 29 T cell receptor beta chains given below trace back to one sample, sequenced in a study of spatial heterogeneity in lung cancer. Noted time point: blood at routine non-recurrence follow-up after resection. Whole RNA was taken from tumor, nontumor lung or frozen PBMC; it was then sequenced unsorted. TCRdb reprocessed the 5' RACE reads with MiXCR, giving one entry per CDR3 protein. The table shows some 54,000 distinct CDR3 sequences, with roughly 7.4% occurring only once. Sequenced material: PBMCs, taken at follow-up. Receptors were obtained from a female donor with early-stage non-small cell lung cancer.

This clonotype was recorded a few times. The genes are TRBV28 and TRBJ1-2; 8 bases agree with TRBD1. The germline gives CDR1 MDHEN, CDR2 SYDVKM. The CDR3 consists of 15 residues. V gave up 6 bases and J gave up 0 bases; unmatched junction bases: 6. CDR3 nucleotide sequence: TGTGCCAGCAGGCGCGGGGGACAGGCTAACTATGGCTACACCTTC. This encodes CASRRGGQANYGYTF.

The chain has TRBV20-1 and TRBJ2-7; TRBD2 matches 7 bases. The CDR3 consists of 16 residues. With 0 bases clipped from V and 0 bases from J, the junction kept 8 bases outside the gene matches. CDR1 and CDR2 from the germline V gene are DFQATT and SNEGSKA (reference sequence). CDR3 in DNA: TGCAGTGCTAGAGATGAGAGGACTAGTCACTCCTACGAGCAGTACTTC. It translates to CSARDERTSHSYEQYF.

This clonotype has only a few counts. At one boundary the junction diverges from the germline segment, which might be a read error. The chain has TRBV7-7 and TRBJ2-3; D call uncertain. This CDR3 comprises 13 residues. CDR1 SSHAT and CDR2 FNYEAQ come from the germline V gene (reference sequence). The CDR3: CASSFSRTDTQYF. CDR3 nucleotides: TGTGCTAGCAGCTTTTCCCGCACAGATACGCAGTATTTT.

The chain joins TRBV7-9 to TRBJ2-5, with 9 bases fitting TRBD1. Unmatched junction bases numbered 6, after V lost 1 base and J lost 3 bases. CDR3 length: 16 residues. Germline V gene lookup returns CDR1 SEHNR and CDR2 FQNEAQ (reference sequence). The CDR3 is CASSLGRTGAEETQYF. CDR3 sequence (DNA): TGTGCCAGCAGCTTAGGGAGGACAGGGGCTGAAGAGACCCAGTACTTC.

The chain couples TRBV27 to TRBJ2-2, with D unresolved. CDR3 length equals 12 residues. Germline CDR1 is MNHEY and CDR2 is SMNVEV (reference sequence). V was trimmed by 9 bases and J by 2 bases, leaving 7 bases between them. The CDR3 region has the DNA TGTGCCAGGGAGCGAAACACCGGGGAGCTGTTTTTT. It specifies CARERNTGELFF.

This chain connects TRBV7-6 to TRBJ2-6, with 11 bases that match TRBD1. The CDR3 has 20 residues. Germline CDR1 and CDR2: SGHVS and FNYEAQ. The junction had 13 bases not matched to a gene; V was cut back by 6 bases and J by 0 bases. The CDR3 here is CASSTAIGQGAVSGANVLTF. For the CDR3, the DNA is TGTGCCAGCAGTACAGCGATCGGACAGGGGGCCGTCTCTGGGGCCAACGTCCTGACTTTC.

The J gene is TRBJ2-7, the V gene TRBV7-9; 7 positions agree with TRBD1. Germline values: CDR1 SEHNR, CDR2 FQNEAQ (reference sequence). The V gene end was trimmed by 3 bases and the J gene end by 2 bases; junction bases not matched to a gene: 4. This CDR3 contains 14 residues. DNA of the CDR3: TGTGCCAGCAGCTTCACAGGGGACACCTACGAGCAGTACTTC. It translates to CASSFTGDTYEQYF.

This clonotype was seen a handful of times. This rearrangement joins TRBV6-2 or TRBV6-3 to TRBJ1-5; D possibly corresponds to TRBD1 (6 bases). This CDR3 contains 17 residues. Germline CDR1 reads MNHEY; CDR2 reads SVGEGT. With 5 bases removed from V and 3 bases from J, the gap between germline ends came to 20 bases. This CDR3 is CASSPPGGARDNQPQHF. The CDR3 DNA is TGTGCCAGCAGTCCCCCCGGGGGGGCCCGGGACAATCAGCCCCAGCATTTT.

There are a few counts of this clonotype. The gene calls are TRBV20-1 and TRBJ2-5; the D gene could be TRBD1 or TRBD2 (5 bases each). V was pared by 0 bases and J by 4 bases, with 24 bases between. The CDR3 is made up of 18 amino acids. Germline V gene data show CDR1 as DFQATT and CDR2 as SNEGSKA (reference sequence). Here the CDR3 reads CSARDFRGRPNGGETQYF. The CDR3 nucleotides read TGCAGTGCTAGAGACTTCCGTGGACGACCCAATGGGGGAGAGACCCAGTACTTC.

The rearrangement uses TRBV7-2 and TRBJ2-4; 10 bases agree with TRBD2. Trimming at V came to 8 bases and at J to 3 bases, leaving 7 bases not matched to a gene. CDR1 and CDR2 from the germline V gene are SGHTA and FQGNSA. This CDR3 spans 15 amino acids. The CDR3 coding sequence is TGTGCCAGCGCCCCAGCGGGGGGGGGCAAAAACATTCAGTACTTC. Encoded protein: CASAPAGGGKNIQYF. Together with reference TRBV7-2 and TRBJ2-4, the CDR3 gives the full variable domain: GAGVSQSPSNKVTEKGKDVELRCDPISGHTALYWYRQSLGQGLEFLIYFQGNSAPDKSGLPSDRFSAERTGGSVSTLTIQRTQQEDSAVYLCASAPAGGGKNIQYFGAGTRLSVL.

The sample holds many counts of this clonotype. This chain uses TRBV12-3 or TRBV12-4 with TRBJ1-5; possibly TRBD1 for D (5 bases). This CDR3 spans 13 amino acids. Trimming cost V 5 bases and J 4 bases, with 9 bases left between them. CDR3 in amino acids: CASSPDTNQPQHF. The CDR3 coding sequence is TGTGCCAGCAGTCCGGACACTAATCAGCCCCAGCATTTT.

The chain links TRBV7-9 to TRBJ2-4, with 7 positions matching TRBD1. The CDR3 contains 16 residues. Trimming removed 4 bases from V and 1 base from J; junction bases left unmatched: 7. Germline CDR1 and CDR2: SEHNR and FQNEAQ (reference sequence). The CDR3 nucleotides are TGTGCCAGCAGCTCCACAGGGGAAGGGGCCAAAAACATTCAGTACTTC. Translating gives CASSSTGEGAKNIQYF.

This chain links TRBV6-7 with TRBJ2-1; D gene ambiguous. TRBV6-7 qualifies as an ORF whose function is uncertain. The CDR3 length is 14 residues. Trimming stripped 8 bases from V and 6 bases from J, with 17 bases between. The DNA of the CDR3 is TGTGCCAGCCCGAGGCCGCCGCATTGCAATGAGCAGTTCTTC. Protein sequence: CASPRPPHCNEQFF.

Remarks on this clonotype: Since a much larger clone is just one base distant, this may be a read error. The chain carries TRBV5-6 and TRBJ2-1; possible D gene TRBD1, 5 bases. The germline V and J ends were trimmed by 0 bases and 8 bases, with 12 bases remaining between them. This CDR3 contains 14 residues. Germline V gene lookup returns CDR1 SGHDT and CDR2 YYEEEE. The CDR3 sequence is CASSLVEKGDEQFF. The CDR3 DNA reads TGTGCCAGCAGCTTGGTAGAGAAAGGGGATGAGCAGTTCTTC.

There are many counts of this clonotype. CDR3 in DNA: TGTGCCAGCAATCAAGTCGGACTAGCGGGGGAAAACACCGGGGAGCTGTTTTTT. Its protein is CASNQVGLAGENTGELFF. The chain links TRBV6-5 to TRBJ2-2; 13 nucleotides agree with TRBD2. J was trimmed by 2 bases and V by 7 bases; bases with no gene match: 10. CDR1 is MNHEY and CDR2 is SVGAGI in the germline V gene. The CDR3 runs 18 residues.

This clonotype was observed many times. The chain recombines TRBV7-9 with TRBJ2-7, with TRBD1 matching over 7 bases. Germline lookup yields CDR1 SEHNR and CDR2 FQNEAQ (reference sequence). This CDR3 is built from 15 residues. V gave up 4 bases and J gave up 0 bases; unmatched junction bases: 6. CDR3 in amino acids: CASSSPRDSSYEQYF. The DNA for the CDR3 is TGTGCCAGCAGCTCTCCTCGGGACAGCTCCTACGAGCAGTACTTC.

There are a few counts of this clonotype. CDR3 coding DNA: TGTGCCAGCAGCCAAGAACCACTAGCGGGGGGCACAGATACGCAGTATTTT. Translation gives CASSQEPLAGGTDTQYF. The gene calls are TRBV4-2 and TRBJ2-3; TRBD2 matches 11 bases. Germline V gene lookup returns CDR1 LGHNA and CDR2 YNFKEQ. The CDR3 has 17 amino acids. Trimming removed 0 bases from V and 1 base from J; junction bases left unmatched: 3.

The chain combines TRBV15 with TRBJ1-5, with 9 bases identical to TRBD1. The CDR3 is made up of 15 amino acids. Per the germline V gene, CDR1 is LNHNV and CDR2 is YYDKDF (reference sequence). The V and J ends lost 3 bases and 7 bases, in that order; junction bases with no gene match: 7. CDR3 sequence: CATSRVQGAKQPQHF. DNA for the CDR3: TGTGCCACCAGCAGGGTACAGGGGGCGAAACAGCCCCAGCATTTT. Together with reference TRBV15 and TRBJ1-5, the CDR3 gives the full variable domain: DAMVIQNPRYQVTQFGKPVTLSCSQTLNHNVMYWYQQKSSQAPKLLFHYYDKDFNNEADTPDNFQSRRPNTSFCFLDIRSPGLGDTAMYLCATSRVQGAKQPQHFGDGTRLSIL.

This clonotype appeared many times. The V and J genes are TRBV20-1 and TRBJ1-2, with D tentatively TRBD1 (6 bases). The CDR3 runs 12 residues. V was shortened by 5 bases and J by 3 bases, with 10 bases between the two germline ends. Germline-derived CDR1 and CDR2 are DFQATT and SNEGSKA (reference sequence). CDR3 in amino acids: CSARNRDYGYTF. In DNA form, the CDR3 reads TGCAGTGCTCGAAACAGGGACTATGGCTACACCTTC.

This clonotype was observed a few times. CDR3 region: CASSSSQGYEKLFF. The CDR3 DNA follows: TGTGCCAGCAGTTCTTCCCAGGGGTATGAAAAACTGTTTTTT. This chain uses TRBV12-3 or TRBV12-4 with TRBJ1-4; D is possibly TRBD1 (6 bases). V lost 4 bases and J 6 bases, leaving 12 bases between the germline ends. The CDR3 is 14 amino acids.

This clonotype has more than one count but fewer than ten. The V call is TRBV2, the J call TRBJ1-2, with TRBD1 identical over 8 bases. CDR3 length: 14 amino acids. Germline-derived CDR1 and CDR2 are SNHLY and FYNNEI. V shed 7 bases and J 2 bases; nucleotides not matched to a gene: 6. CDR3 residues: CASTQGANNYGYTF. CDR3 DNA sequence: TGTGCCAGCACTCAGGGGGCGAACAACTATGGCTACACCTTC.

CDR3 sequence (DNA): TGCGCCAGCAGCCCGGGCCTAGTCCCCGCCGCTCTCTACGAGCAGTACTTC. Its protein is CASSPGLVPAALYEQYF. This chain connects TRBV5-1 to TRBJ2-7; D ambiguous. CDR1 is SGHRS, CDR2 YFSETQ, per germline. CDR3 length: 17 residues. V was pared by 4 bases and J by 3 bases, with 23 bases between.

This clonotype came up many times. The V gene is TRBV14, the J gene TRBJ1-1; 8 bases match TRBD1. This CDR3 spans 14 amino acids. CDR1 is SGHDN, CDR2 FVKESK, per germline. Trimming took 6 bases from V and 0 from J; bases not matched to a gene: 3. As DNA, the CDR3 is TGTGCCAGCAGAAAACAGGGGGTGAACACTGAAGCTTTCTTT. Translation gives CASRKQGVNTEAFF.

This clonotype was seen many times. DNA of the CDR3: TGTGCCAGCAGCTCCAGGACCGGGGGGCAGGACGTCTATGGCTACACCTTC. Residues: CASSSRTGGQDVYGYTF. V is TRBV7-2 and J is TRBJ1-2; tentatively, D is TRBD1 (6 bases). This CDR3 is built from 17 residues. Trimming removed 4 bases from V and 4 bases from J, with 22 bases in between. The germline V gene encodes CDR1 SGHTA and CDR2 FQGNSA.

The table lists this clonotype with many counts. J is TRBJ2-7 and V is TRBV2, with D unresolved. The V gene lost 3 bases and the J gene lost 3 bases, with 12 bases spanning the gap. This CDR3 has 14 residues. CDR1 and CDR2 (germline): SNHLY, FYNNEI. DNA of the CDR3: TGTGCCAGCAGTGAGACTCCGGAGAACTACGAGCAGTACTTC. This sequence encodes CASSETPENYEQYF. The entire variable domain, with the rest obtained from reference TRBV2 and TRBJ2-7, is as follows: EPEVTQTPSHQVTQMGQEVILRCVPISNHLYFYWYRQILGQKVEFLVSFYNNEISEKSEIFDDQFSVERPDGSNFTLKIRSTKLEDSAMYFCASSETPENYEQYFGPGTRLTVT.

V is TRBV27 and J is TRBJ2-7, with D perhaps given as TRBD1 or TRBD2 (5 bases each). The CDR3 sequence is 13 residues long. Germline V gene sequence: CDR1 MNHEY, CDR2 SMNVEV (reference sequence). Between the trimmed V and J ends, which lost 8 bases and 3 bases, there was a span of 14 bases. The CDR3 nucleotides are TGTGCCAGCGGGGACGAAAATCGCTACGAGCAGTACTTC. The encoded protein is CASGDENRYEQYF.

The V and J genes are TRBV5-8 and TRBJ1-5, with TRBD1 identical over 7 bases. J lost 0 bases, V lost 4 bases, and 13 bases had no gene match. In germline, CDR1 is SGHTS, CDR2 YDEGEE. This CDR3 is built from 18 residues. CDR3 bases: TGTGCCAGCAGCCGTACTATTTCCGGGACAGATAGCAATCAGCCCCAGCATTTT. Translation: CASSRTISGTDSNQPQHF.

This clonotype was counted ten times or more. The rearrangement joins TRBV12-3 or TRBV12-4 to TRBJ2-5, with TRBD2 as a possible D gene (6 bases). V gave up 6 bases and J gave up 5 bases, with 16 bases separating them. The CDR3 sequence is 14 residues long. The DNA for the CDR3 is TGTGCCAGCAGCCGGGACTCCCTGGGGGAGACCCAGTACTTC. Translation gives CASSRDSLGETQYF.

This clonotype was counted between two and nine times. The V and J genes are TRBV12-5 and TRBJ1-1; D is uncertain. Trimming removed 3 bases at V and 0 bases at J, with 11 bases between. This CDR3 spans 15 amino acids. Germline CDR1 and CDR2: LGHNT and FRNRAP. CDR3 sequence (DNA): TGTGCTAGTGGTTTCTCCCGGGATTTGAACACTGAAGCTTTCTTT. This gives the protein CASGFSRDLNTEAFF.